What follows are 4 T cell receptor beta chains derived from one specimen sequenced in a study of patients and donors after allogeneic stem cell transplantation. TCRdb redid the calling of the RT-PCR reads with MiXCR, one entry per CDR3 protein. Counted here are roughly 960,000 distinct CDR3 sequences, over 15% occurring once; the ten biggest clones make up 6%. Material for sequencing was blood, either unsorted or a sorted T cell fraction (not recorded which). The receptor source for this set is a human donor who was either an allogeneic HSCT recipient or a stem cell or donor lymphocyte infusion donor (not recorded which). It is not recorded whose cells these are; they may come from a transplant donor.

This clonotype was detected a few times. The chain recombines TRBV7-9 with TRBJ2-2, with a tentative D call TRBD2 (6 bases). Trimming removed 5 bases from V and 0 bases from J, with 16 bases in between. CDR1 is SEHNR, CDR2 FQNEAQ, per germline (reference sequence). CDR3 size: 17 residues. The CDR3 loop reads CASSPAWDSSNTGELFF. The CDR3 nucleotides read TGTGCCAGCAGCCCCGCTTGGGACTCCTCGAACACCGGGGAGCTGTTTTTT. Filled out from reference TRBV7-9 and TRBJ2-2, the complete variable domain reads DTGVSQNPRHKITKRGQNVTFRCDPISEHNRLYWYRQTLGQGPEFLTYFQNEAQLEKSRLLSDRFSAERPKGSFSTLEIQRTEQGDSAMYLCASSPAWDSSNTGELFFGEGSRLTVL.

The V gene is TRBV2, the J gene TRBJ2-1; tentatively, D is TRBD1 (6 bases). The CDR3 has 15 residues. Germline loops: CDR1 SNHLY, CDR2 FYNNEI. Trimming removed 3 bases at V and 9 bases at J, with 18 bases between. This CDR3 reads CASSEGARGRGEQFF. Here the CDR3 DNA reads TGTGCCAGCAGTGAGGGGGCAAGAGGACGTGGTGAGCAGTTCTTC. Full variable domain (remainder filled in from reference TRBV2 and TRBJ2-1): EPEVTQTPSHQVTQMGQEVILRCVPISNHLYFYWYRQILGQKVEFLVSFYNNEISEKSEIFDDQFSVERPDGSNFTLKIRSTKLEDSAMYFCASSEGARGRGEQFFGPGTRLTVL.

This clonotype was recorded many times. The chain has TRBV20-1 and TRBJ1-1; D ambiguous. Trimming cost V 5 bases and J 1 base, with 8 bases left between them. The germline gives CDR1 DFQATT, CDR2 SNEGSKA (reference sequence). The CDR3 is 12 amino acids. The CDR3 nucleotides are TGCAGTGCTTCACCAGAGAACACTGAAGCTTTCTTT. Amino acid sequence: CSASPENTEAFF.

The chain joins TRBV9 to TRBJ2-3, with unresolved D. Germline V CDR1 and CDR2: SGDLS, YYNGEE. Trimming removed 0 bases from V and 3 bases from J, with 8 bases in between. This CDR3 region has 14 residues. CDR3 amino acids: CASSVESFTDTQYF. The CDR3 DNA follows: TGTGCCAGCAGCGTAGAGTCGTTTACAGATACGCAGTATTTT.